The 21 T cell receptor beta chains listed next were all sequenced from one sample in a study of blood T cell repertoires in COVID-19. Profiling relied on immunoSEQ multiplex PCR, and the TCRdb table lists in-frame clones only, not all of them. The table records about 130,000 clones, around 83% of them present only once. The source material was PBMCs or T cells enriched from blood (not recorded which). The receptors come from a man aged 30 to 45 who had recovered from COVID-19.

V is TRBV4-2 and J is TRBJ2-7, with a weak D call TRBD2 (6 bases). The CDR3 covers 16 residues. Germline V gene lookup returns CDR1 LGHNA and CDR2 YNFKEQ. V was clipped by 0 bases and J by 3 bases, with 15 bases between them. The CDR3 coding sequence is TGTGCCAGCAGCCAAGAGGGCGGGGAGTCGGTCTACGAGCAGTACTTC. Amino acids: CASSQEGGESVYEQYF.

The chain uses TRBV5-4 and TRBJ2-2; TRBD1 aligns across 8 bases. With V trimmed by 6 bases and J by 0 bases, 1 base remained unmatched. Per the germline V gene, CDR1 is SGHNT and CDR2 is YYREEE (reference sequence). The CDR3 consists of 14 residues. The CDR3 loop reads CASMDRANTGELFF. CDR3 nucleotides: TGTGCCAGCATGGACAGGGCGAACACCGGGGAGCTGTTTTTT.

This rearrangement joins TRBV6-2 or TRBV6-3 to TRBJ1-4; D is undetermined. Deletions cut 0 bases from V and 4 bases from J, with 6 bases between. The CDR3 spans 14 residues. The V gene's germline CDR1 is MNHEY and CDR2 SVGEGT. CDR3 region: CASSYSTDNEKLFF. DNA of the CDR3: TGTGCCAGCAGTTACTCTACAGATAATGAAAAACTGTTTTTT.

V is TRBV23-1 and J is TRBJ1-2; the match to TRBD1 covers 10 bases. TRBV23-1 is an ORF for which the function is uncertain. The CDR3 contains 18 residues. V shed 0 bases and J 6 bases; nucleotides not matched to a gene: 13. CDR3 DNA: TGCGCCAGCAGTCAATCGGTGACAGGGGGCGCGAAGGGCGATGGCTACACCTTC. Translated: CASSQSVTGGAKGDGYTF.

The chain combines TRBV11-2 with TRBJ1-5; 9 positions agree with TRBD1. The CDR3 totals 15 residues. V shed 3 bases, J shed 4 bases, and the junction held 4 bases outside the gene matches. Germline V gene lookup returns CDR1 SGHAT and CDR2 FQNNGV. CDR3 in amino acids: CASSFGTGINQPQHF. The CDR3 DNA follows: TGTGCCAGCAGCTTCGGGACAGGGATAAATCAGCCCCAGCATTTT.

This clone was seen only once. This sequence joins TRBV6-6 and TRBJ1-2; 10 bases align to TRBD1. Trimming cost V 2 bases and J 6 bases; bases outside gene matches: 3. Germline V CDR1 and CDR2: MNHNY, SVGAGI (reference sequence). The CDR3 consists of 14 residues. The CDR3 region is CASSYRTGGDGYTF. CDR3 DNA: TGTGCCAGCAGTTACCGGACAGGGGGTGATGGCTACACCTTC.

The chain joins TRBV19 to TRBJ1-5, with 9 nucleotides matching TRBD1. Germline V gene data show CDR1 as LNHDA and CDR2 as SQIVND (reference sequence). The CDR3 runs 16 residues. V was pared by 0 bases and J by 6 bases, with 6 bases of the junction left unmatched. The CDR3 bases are TGTGCCAGTAGTATAGAAGGGACAGGGTACGCTCAGCCCCAGCATTTT. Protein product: CASSIEGTGYAQPQHF.

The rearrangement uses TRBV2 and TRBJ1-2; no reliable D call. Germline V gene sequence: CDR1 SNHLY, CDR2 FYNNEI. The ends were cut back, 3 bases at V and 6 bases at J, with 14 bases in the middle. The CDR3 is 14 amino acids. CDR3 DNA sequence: TGTGCCAGCAGTGACAGGTTGGAAATAGATGGCTACACCTTC. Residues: CASSDRLEIDGYTF.

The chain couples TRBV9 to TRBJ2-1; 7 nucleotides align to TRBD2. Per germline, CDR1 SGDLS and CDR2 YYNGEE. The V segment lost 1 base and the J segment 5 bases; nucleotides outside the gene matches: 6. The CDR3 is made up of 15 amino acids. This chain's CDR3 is CASSVRAGRDNEQFF. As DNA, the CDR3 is TGTGCCAGCAGCGTACGAGCGGGAAGGGACAATGAGCAGTTCTTC.

In DNA form, the CDR3 reads TGTGCCAGCAGACACAGGGTTGACTATGGCTACACCTTC. The encoded protein is CASRHRVDYGYTF. The rearrangement links TRBV28 to TRBJ1-2; a possible D gene is TRBD1 (6 bases). Germline CDR1 is MDHEN and CDR2 is SYDVKM. Deletions cut 6 bases from V and 3 bases from J, with 11 bases between. This CDR3 comprises 13 residues.

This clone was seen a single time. Here the CDR3 reads CASSLQAGAHNEQFF. The CDR3 region has the DNA TGCGCCAGCAGCTTGCAAGCGGGGGCTCACAATGAGCAGTTCTTC. V and J are TRBV5-1 and TRBJ2-1, with 8 bases that match TRBD2. Germline lookup yields CDR1 SGHRS and CDR2 YFSETQ. With 1 base clipped from V and 5 bases from J, the junction kept 5 bases outside the gene matches. There are 15 residues in the CDR3.

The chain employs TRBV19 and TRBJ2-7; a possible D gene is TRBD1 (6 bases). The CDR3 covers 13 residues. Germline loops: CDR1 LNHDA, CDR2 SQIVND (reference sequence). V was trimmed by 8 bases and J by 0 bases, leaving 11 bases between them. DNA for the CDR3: TGTGCCAGTGGCCGGGACACCTCCTACGAGCAGTACTTC. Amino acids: CASGRDTSYEQYF.

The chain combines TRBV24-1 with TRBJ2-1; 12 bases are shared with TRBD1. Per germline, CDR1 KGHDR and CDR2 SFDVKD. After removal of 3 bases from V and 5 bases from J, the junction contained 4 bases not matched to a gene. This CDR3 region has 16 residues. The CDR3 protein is CATSDTGQGAHNEQFF. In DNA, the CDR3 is TGTGCCACCAGTGATACGGGACAGGGGGCCCACAATGAGCAGTTCTTC.

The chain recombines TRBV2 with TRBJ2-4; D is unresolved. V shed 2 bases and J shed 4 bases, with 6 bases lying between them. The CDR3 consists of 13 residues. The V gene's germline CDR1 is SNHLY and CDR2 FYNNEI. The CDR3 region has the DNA TGTGCCAGCAGTGAACTTTCGAAAAACATTCAGTACTTC. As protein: CASSELSKNIQYF.

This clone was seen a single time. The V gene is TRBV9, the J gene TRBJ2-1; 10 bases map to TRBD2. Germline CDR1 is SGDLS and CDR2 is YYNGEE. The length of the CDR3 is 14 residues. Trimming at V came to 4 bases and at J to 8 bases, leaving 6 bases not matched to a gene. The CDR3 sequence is CASSPTGTSDEQFF. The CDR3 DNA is TGTGCCAGCAGCCCGACCGGGACTAGCGATGAGCAGTTCTTC.

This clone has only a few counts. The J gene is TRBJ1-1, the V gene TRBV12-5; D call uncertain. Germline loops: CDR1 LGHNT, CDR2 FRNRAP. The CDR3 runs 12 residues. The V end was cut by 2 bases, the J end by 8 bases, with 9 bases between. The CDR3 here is CASGLQVPEAFF. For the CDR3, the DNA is TGTGCTAGTGGTTTGCAGGTCCCCGAAGCTTTCTTT. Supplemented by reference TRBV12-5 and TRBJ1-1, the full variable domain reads DARVTQTPRHKVTEMGQEVTMRCQPILGHNTVFWYRQTMMQGLELLAYFRNRAPLDDSGMPKDRFSAEMPDATLATLKIQPSEPRDSAVYFCASGLQVPEAFFGQGTRLTVV.

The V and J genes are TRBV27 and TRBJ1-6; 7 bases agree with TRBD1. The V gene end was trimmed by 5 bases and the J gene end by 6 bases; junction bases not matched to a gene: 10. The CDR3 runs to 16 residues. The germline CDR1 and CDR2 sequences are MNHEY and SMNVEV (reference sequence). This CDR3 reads CASSPTGQLINSPLHF. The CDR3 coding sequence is TGTGCCAGCAGTCCCACGGGACAGCTTATTAATTCACCCCTCCACTTT.

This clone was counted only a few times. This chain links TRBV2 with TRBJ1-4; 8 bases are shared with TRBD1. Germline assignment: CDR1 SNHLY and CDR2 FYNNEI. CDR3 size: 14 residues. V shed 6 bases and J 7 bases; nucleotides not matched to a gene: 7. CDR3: CASRLTGEVEKLFF. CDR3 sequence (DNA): TGTGCCAGCAGGCTGACAGGGGAAGTTGAAAAACTGTTTTTT.

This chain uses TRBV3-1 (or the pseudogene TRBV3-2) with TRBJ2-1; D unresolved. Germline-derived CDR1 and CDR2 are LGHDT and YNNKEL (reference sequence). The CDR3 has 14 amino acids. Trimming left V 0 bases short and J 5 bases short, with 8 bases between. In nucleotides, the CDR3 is TGTGCCAGCAGCCAAGACCGGCGGAACAATGAGCAGTTCTTC. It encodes CASSQDRRNNEQFF.

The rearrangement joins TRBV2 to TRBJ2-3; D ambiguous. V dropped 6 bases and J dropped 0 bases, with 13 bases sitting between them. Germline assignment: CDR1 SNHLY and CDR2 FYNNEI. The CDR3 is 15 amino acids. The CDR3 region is CASRTTGSSTDTQYF. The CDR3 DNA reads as TGTGCCAGCAGAACGACGGGTTCTAGCACAGATACGCAGTATTTT.

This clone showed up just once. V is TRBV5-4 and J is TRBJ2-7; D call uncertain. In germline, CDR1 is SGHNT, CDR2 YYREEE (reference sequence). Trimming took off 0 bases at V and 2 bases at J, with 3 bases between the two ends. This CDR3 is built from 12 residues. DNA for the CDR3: TGTGCCAGCAGCTTGGGAGCCTACGAGCAGTACTTC. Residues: CASSLGAYEQYF. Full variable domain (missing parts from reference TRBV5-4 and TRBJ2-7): ETGVTQSPTHLIKTRGQQVTLRCSSQSGHNTVSWYQQALGQGPQFIFQYYREEENGRGNFPPRFSGLQFPNYSSELNVNALELDDSALYLCASSLGAYEQYFGPGTRLTVT.